This passage covers 18 T cell receptor beta chains from one sample sequenced in a study of blood T cell repertoires in COVID-19. Assay: immunoSEQ multiplex PCR; the TCRdb copy retains only in-frame clones and omits some. The sample contains roughly 150,000 clones, roughly 90% of which appear only once. Sequencing used peripheral blood. These receptors all come from a man between 18 and 35 years old with acute or convalescent COVID-19.

The rearrangement uses TRBV6-6 and TRBJ1-5; 8 positions agree with TRBD1. CDR3 length: 14 residues. Trimming removed 6 bases from V and 5 bases from J; junction bases left unmatched: 6. Germline loops: CDR1 MNHNY, CDR2 SVGAGI (reference sequence). The CDR3 bases are TGTGCCAGCAGCTTAGGACAGGGAGATCAGCCCCAGCATTTT. It is translated as CASSLGQGDQPQHF.

This chain links TRBV14 with TRBJ1-1; weak D call: TRBD1 (6 bases). Germline V lookup: CDR1 SGHDN, CDR2 FVKESK. This CDR3 is built from 14 residues. Trimming left V 3 bases short and J 4 bases short, with 12 bases between. CDR3 in DNA: TGTGCCAGCAGCCAGTTCAGGGGTTTCACTGAAGCTTTCTTT. Translated: CASSQFRGFTEAFF.

This sequence joins TRBV7-9 and TRBJ2-7; 12 nucleotides agree with TRBD1. This CDR3 is built from 12 residues. CDR1 SEHNR and CDR2 FQNEAQ come from the germline V gene (reference sequence). J was trimmed by 11 bases and V by 5 bases; bases with no gene match: 4. The CDR3 reads CASSPGQGAKYF. CDR3 in DNA: TGTGCCAGCAGCCCGGGACAGGGGGCGAAGTACTTC.

The gene calls are TRBV24-1 and TRBJ2-5; unclear D gene. V gave up 1 base and J gave up 5 bases, with 10 bases separating them. Per germline, CDR1 KGHDR and CDR2 SFDVKD. This CDR3 region has 14 residues. The CDR3 sequence is CATSDLEHLETQYF. CDR3 sequence (DNA): TGTGCCACCAGTGATTTAGAGCATTTGGAGACCCAGTACTTC.

This clone was seen once. The J gene is TRBJ2-1, the V gene TRBV5-1; D gene ambiguous. Trimming took off 0 bases at V and 8 bases at J, with 6 bases between the two ends. This CDR3 has 12 residues. CDR1 is SGHRS and CDR2 is YFSETQ in the germline V gene. CDR3 sequence: CASSLGLHEQFF. CDR3 sequence (DNA): TGCGCCAGCAGCTTGGGGCTTCATGAGCAGTTCTTC.

The chain employs TRBV15 and TRBJ2-2, with D perhaps matching TRBD2 (6 bases). The CDR3 runs to 16 residues. Trimming took off 8 bases at V and 3 bases at J, with 19 bases between the two ends. CDR1 and CDR2 from the germline V gene are LNHNV and YYDKDF (reference sequence). The CDR3 protein is CATRRRGPGDTGELFF. CDR3 DNA: TGTGCCACCCGGAGGAGAGGTCCGGGGGACACCGGGGAGCTGTTTTTT.

The CDR3: CASSLALSNGGANEQFF. CDR3 nucleotides: TGTGCCAGCAGCTTAGCCCTCTCTAACGGGGGGGCCAATGAGCAGTTCTTC. V and J are TRBV11-3 and TRBJ2-1; 8 bases are shared with TRBD2. Trimming took 1 base from V and 6 from J; bases not matched to a gene: 11. Germline V gene lookup returns CDR1 SGHNT and CDR2 YENEEA. CDR3 length equals 17 residues.

The chain employs TRBV6-1 and TRBJ2-7, with TRBD1 identical over 7 bases. The CDR3 sequence is 16 residues long. After removal of 3 bases from V and 5 bases from J, the junction contained 13 bases not matched to a gene. CDR1 is MNHNS and CDR2 is SASEGT in the germline V gene. The CDR3 is CASSDMGLQGSHEQYF. The CDR3 nucleotides read TGTGCCAGCAGTGATATGGGGCTACAGGGGTCCCACGAGCAGTACTTC.

V gene TRBV19 combines with J gene TRBJ2-3; D may be TRBD2 (5 bases). This CDR3 has 16 residues. V was clipped by 10 bases and J by 1 base, with 21 bases between them. CDR1 is LNHDA, CDR2 SQIVND, per germline (reference sequence). CDR3 residues: CATARGAPAGTDTQYF. CDR3 coding DNA: TGTGCCACCGCTCGGGGAGCCCCCGCGGGCACAGATACGCAGTATTTT.

The chain is built from TRBV6-5 and TRBJ1-1; no firm D call. V shed 0 bases and J shed 2 bases, with 4 bases lying between them. Per the germline V gene, CDR1 is MNHEY and CDR2 is SVGAGI. The CDR3 totals 13 residues. In nucleotides, the CDR3 is TGTGCCAGCAGTTACTCCCATAACACTGAAGCTTTCTTT. This gives the protein CASSYSHNTEAFF.

This clone was detected only once. This rearrangement joins TRBV5-8 to TRBJ1-2; possibly TRBD1 for D (6 bases). The germline gives CDR1 SGHTS, CDR2 YDEGEE. The CDR3 extends over 12 amino acids. V was cut by 7 bases and J by 2 bases, with 9 bases left in between. Written as DNA, the CDR3 is TGTGCCAGCGGACAGTTCAACTATGGCTACACCTTC. Amino acid sequence: CASGQFNYGYTF.

The chain carries TRBV24-1 and TRBJ2-3, with TRBD2 matching 8 bases. The CDR3 is 14 amino acids. The germline V gene has CDR1 KGHDR and CDR2 SFDVKD. With V trimmed by 4 bases and J by 4 bases, 3 bases remained unmatched. DNA of the CDR3: TGTGCCACCAGTGAAGCGGGGGCGCCAGATACGCAGTATTTT. Residues: CATSEAGAPDTQYF.

The V and J genes are TRBV5-6 and TRBJ1-2; no definite D call. Germline CDR1 and CDR2: SGHDT and YYEEEE. V was shortened by 7 bases and J by 8 bases, with 18 bases between the two germline ends. The CDR3 consists of 13 residues. CDR3 sequence (DNA): TGTGCCAGCCGATACGCGGAGGCTAGAGGCTACACCTTC. Protein product: CASRYAEARGYTF. Drawing the rest from reference TRBV5-6 and TRBJ1-2, the complete variable domain is DAGVTQSPTHLIKTRGQQVTLRCSPKSGHDTVSWYQQALGQGPQFIFQYYEEEERQRGNFPDRFSGHQFPNYSSELNVNALLLGDSALYLCASRYAEARGYTFGSGTRLTVV.

CDR3 sequence (DNA): TGCGCCAGCAGCTTTGACAGGGGTAGCTATGGCTACACCTTC. Its translation is CASSFDRGSYGYTF. The chain combines TRBV5-1 with TRBJ1-2, with 8 positions matching TRBD1. Trimming removed 2 bases from V and 4 bases from J; junction bases left unmatched: 4. CDR3 length: 14 residues. Germline V gene data show CDR1 as SGHRS and CDR2 as YFSETQ.

The V call is TRBV30, the J call TRBJ2-7; D is uncertain. Germline CDR1 reads GTSNPN; CDR2 reads SVGIG (reference sequence). Trimming removed 2 bases at V and 0 bases at J, with 8 bases between. The CDR3 is made up of 13 amino acids. This chain's CDR3 is CAWSLQISYEQYF. CDR3 nucleotides: TGTGCCTGGAGTCTACAGATCTCCTACGAGCAGTACTTC.

The CDR3 here is CASSASGTGPNEQFF. The DNA for the CDR3 is TGTGCCAGCAGCGCCTCCGGGACAGGACCCAATGAGCAGTTCTTC. The chain uses TRBV28 and TRBJ2-1; TRBD1 matches 8 bases. Trimming took 6 bases from V and 6 from J; bases not matched to a gene: 10. The germline V gene has CDR1 MDHEN and CDR2 SYDVKM. This CDR3 contains 15 residues.

The chain carries TRBV18 and TRBJ1-1; 11 positions match TRBD1. The trim removed 3 bases at V and 8 bases at J, leaving 5 bases unmatched. Germline CDR1 KGHSH, CDR2 LQKENI. The CDR3 is made up of 14 amino acids. CDR3 nucleotide sequence: TGTGCCAGCTCACCTCGGACAGGGGGCTTAGAAGCTTTCTTT. It encodes CASSPRTGGLEAFF.

This clone was seen just once. The chain employs TRBV5-4 and TRBJ1-4, with D maybe TRBD1 (6 bases). The CDR3 has 16 residues. Trimming cost V 5 bases and J 7 bases, with 21 bases left between them. From germline, CDR1 is SGHNT and CDR2 YYREEE (reference sequence). The DNA for the CDR3 is TGTGCCAGCAGTACCGGACAGCCAAGAACGGGTGAAAAACTGTTTTTT. Residues: CASSTGQPRTGEKLFF.